This T cell receptor (beta chain) derives from a study of cytomegalovirus exposure and HLA in healthy donors. V lost 0 bases, J lost 6 bases, and 5 bases lay in between. The length of the CDR3 is 13 residues. In germline, CDR1 is LNHNV, CDR2 YYDKDF (reference sequence). 13 Jbeta primers and 60 Vbeta primers were used for the PCR. Here immunoSEQ multiplex PCR was the method, and the copy in TCRdb shows in-frame clones only, minus some. The table shows over 20,000 clones, with almost 70% occurring only once. Input material: PBMCs. This sequence was found in a woman aged 50 to 60 in good health and CMV-seronegative. The gene calls are TRBV15 and TRBJ2-2; D gene unclear. As DNA, the CDR3 is TGTGCCACCAGCAGAGATTATTCCGGGGAGCTGTTTTTT. Its protein product is CATSRDYSGELFF.